This record looks at one TCR beta chain sequence and its context. Its antigen is still unknown. The source of the sample is a study of vaccination and CD4 T cells after COVID-19. The Oncomine TCR Beta short-read assay generated sequence data from the DNA of cultured CD4+ T cells. TCRdb fed the PCR reads into MiXCR, producing one record per CDR3 protein. The table records under 20,000 distinct CDR3 sequences, over 60% of them present only once. The CDR3 extends over 18 amino acids. CDR1 and CDR2 (germline): SGHNT, YENEEA. J lost 5 bases, V lost 1 base, and 10 bases had no gene match. As to treatment: roughly 10-day PBMC culture with coronavirus spike peptide pools or control peptides (ViraFEST assay).

The chain carries TRBV11-3 and TRBJ2-3; 12 positions agree with TRBD1. The clonotype was recovered from a human donor who received a COVID-19 vaccine. The sample in question was CD4+ T cells from blood, cultured in vitro, obtained after SARS-CoV-2 vaccination. The CDR3 bases are TGTGCCAGCAGCTTAGCCTCTCCGGGACAGGGGGCGGGAGATACGCAGTATTTT. Protein: CASSLASPGQGAGDTQYF.